This TCR beta chain was obtained from a study of T cell changes during pregnancy in multiple sclerosis. V was clipped by 7 bases and J by 6 bases, with 7 bases between them. Germline V gene lookup returns CDR1 MNHEY and CDR2 SMNVEV (reference sequence). CDR3 length: 12 amino acids. Sequenced by immunoSEQ multiplex PCR; TCRdb stores in-frame clones only, minus some. There are around 40,000 clones in the sample; just over 90% occur only once, and approximately 0.49% lies in the top ten. This clonotype originated in a female donor in good health, enrolled as a control in a pregnancy study. The sample here was CD4+ T cells from peripheral blood mononuclear cells, taken in the first trimester of pregnancy. This chain uses TRBV27 with TRBJ1-6; the D is unclear. CDR3 nucleotide sequence: TGTGCCAGCAAAATCTCTAATTCACCCCTCCACTTT. Amino acids: CASKISNSPLHF.